The 19 T cell receptor beta chains reported below all come from one sample, sequenced in a study of shared clonotypes between healthy human individuals. Positively selected for CCR7, the CD45RO-negative cells used as naive CD8 cells excluded terminally differentiated effector memory CD45RA+ cells. The assay was immunoSEQ multiplex PCR, and TCRdb's table has in-frame clones only and misses some. The sample contains some 1,900,000 clones, about 95% of which appear only once. Material for sequencing was naive CD8+ T cells sorted from blood. These receptors were taken from a young man in good health.

This chain links TRBV23-1 with TRBJ1-6, with D unresolved. Being an ORF, TRBV23-1 has a function that is uncertain. The CDR3 is 16 amino acids. V gave up 4 bases and J gave up 0 bases, with 10 bases separating them. This CDR3 is CASSRVGGSYNSPLHF. CDR3 DNA sequence: TGCGCCAGCAGTCGGGTGGGCGGCTCCTATAATTCACCCCTCCACTTT.

The chain couples TRBV4-1 to TRBJ2-1; 8 bases align to TRBD2. CDR1 is MGHRA, CDR2 YSYEKL, per germline. The CDR3 has 16 residues. Germline trimming cut 2 bases from V and 5 bases from J; bases unmatched to any gene: 8. CDR3 in amino acids: CASSQFPGTSDNEQFF. CDR3 DNA: TGCGCCAGCAGCCAATTTCCCGGGACTAGTGACAATGAGCAGTTCTTC.

The rearrangement uses TRBV5-6 and TRBJ2-1, with D hard to call. The ends were cut back, 1 base at V and 5 bases at J, with 10 bases in the middle. This CDR3 has 14 residues. Germline lookup yields CDR1 SGHDT and CDR2 YYEEEE. Written as DNA, the CDR3 is TGTGCCAGCAGCTTGCGATTGTCGGACAATGAGCAGTTCTTC. Translated: CASSLRLSDNEQFF.

This clone was detected once. V usage is TRBV10-3 and J usage is TRBJ1-6, with D unresolved. The length of the CDR3 is 14 residues. V lost 0 bases to trimming and J lost 3 bases, with 3 bases between them. Germline V gene sequence: CDR1 ENHRY, CDR2 SYGVKD. CDR3 protein: CAISESIYNSPLHF. In DNA, the CDR3 is TGTGCCATCAGTGAGTCGATCTATAATTCACCCCTCCACTTT.

The chain is built from TRBV4-1 and TRBJ1-1; tentative D call: TRBD1 (5 bases). Trimming removed 1 base from V and 1 base from J, with 10 bases in between. The germline CDR1 and CDR2 sequences are MGHRA and YSYEKL. The CDR3 runs 15 residues. CDR3 region: CASSQVVTGNTEAFF. The CDR3 bases are TGCGCCAGCAGCCAAGTCGTCACAGGGAACACTGAAGCTTTCTTT.

The genes are TRBV25-1 and TRBJ2-5; D remains unclear. The CDR3 totals 13 residues. CDR1 MGHDK and CDR2 SYGVNS come from the germline V gene. V dropped 4 bases and J dropped 4 bases, with 10 bases sitting between them. The CDR3 here is CASSVGGRETQYF. CDR3 DNA: TGTGCCAGCAGTGTAGGTGGCAGAGAGACCCAGTACTTC.

The gene calls are TRBV4-3 and TRBJ2-3; TRBD2 agrees at 7 bases. CDR3 length equals 18 residues. Unmatched junction bases numbered 13, after V lost 0 bases and J lost 4 bases. Germline V gene data show CDR1 as LGHNA and CDR2 as YSLEER. DNA for the CDR3: TGCGCCAGCAGCCAAGATCGGGTTACGGGAGGAGGGTCAGATACGCAGTATTTT. It codes for CASSQDRVTGGGSDTQYF.

About this clone itself: Other DNA sequences in this sample translate to the same CDR3. The CDR3 here is CASSLGGGYTF. CDR3 bases: TGTGCCAGCAGCTTGGGGGGTGGCTACACCTTC. The chain has TRBV5-4 and TRBJ1-2; D remains ambiguous. The V gene lost 0 bases and the J gene lost 7 bases, with 4 bases spanning the gap. CDR1 is SGHNT, CDR2 YYREEE, per germline (reference sequence). This CDR3 is built from 11 residues.

The rearrangement joins TRBV7-9 to TRBJ2-7, with D perhaps matching TRBD2 (5 bases). The CDR3 sequence is 12 residues long. Trimming shortened V by 8 bases and J by 0 bases, and 8 bases separated the two germline ends. The germline CDR1 and CDR2 sequences are SEHNR and FQNEAQ (reference sequence). As DNA, the CDR3 is TGTGCCAGCCTCGGGGACTCCTACGAGCAGTACTTC. Its protein is CASLGDSYEQYF.

J is TRBJ2-1 and V is TRBV19; TRBD2 agrees at 12 bases. Germline V CDR1 and CDR2: LNHDA, SQIVND (reference sequence). The CDR3 runs to 18 residues. V lost 3 bases and J lost 6; bases outside the gene matches: 12. The CDR3 sequence is CASSMVASGRDPFNEQFF. In DNA form, the CDR3 reads TGTGCCAGTAGTATGGTAGCTAGCGGGAGGGATCCTTTCAATGAGCAGTTCTTC.

A single count supports this clone. The V and J genes are TRBV28 and TRBJ1-2; maybe TRBD1 (5 bases). Trimming took 6 bases from V and 4 from J, leaving 18 bases between them. CDR1 MDHEN and CDR2 SYDVKM come from the germline V gene. The CDR3 spans 15 residues. CDR3: CASRPSQGLGYGYTF. The DNA for the CDR3 is TGTGCCAGCAGACCCTCCCAGGGTTTGGGCTATGGCTACACCTTC.

This chain joins TRBV27 and TRBJ2-2; possibly TRBD2 for D (5 bases). V was pared by 4 bases and J by 2 bases, with 14 bases between. Germline assignment: CDR1 MNHEY and CDR2 SMNVEV (reference sequence). CDR3 length equals 16 residues. As DNA, the CDR3 is TGTGCCAGCAGTTCCCCCCTAGCAGCTAACACCGGGGAGCTGTTTTTT. It yields the protein CASSSPLAANTGELFF.

V gene TRBV29-1 combines with J gene TRBJ2-2; tentative D call: TRBD2 (6 bases). Deletions cut 3 bases from V and 0 bases from J, with 11 bases between. This CDR3 region has 15 residues. Germline assignment: CDR1 SQVTM and CDR2 ANQGSEA. The CDR3 DNA sequence: TGCAGCGTTGATGTGGGGGGTACGAACACCGGGGAGCTGTTTTTT. This sequence encodes CSVDVGGTNTGELFF.

V gene TRBV7-9 combines with J gene TRBJ1-2; no clear D gene. Germline V gene data show CDR1 as SEHNR and CDR2 as FQNEAQ (reference sequence). The CDR3 has 15 residues. V was pared by 1 base and J by 2 bases, with 11 bases between. The DNA for the CDR3 is TGTGCCAGCAGCTTAGACCCCGCAGTCAACTATGGCTACACCTTC. Residues: CASSLDPAVNYGYTF.

The rearrangement links TRBV7-9 to TRBJ2-3; possibly TRBD1 for D (6 bases). This CDR3 has 14 residues. Germline assignment: CDR1 SEHNR and CDR2 FQNEAQ (reference sequence). V lost 8 bases and J 4 bases, leaving 16 bases between the germline ends. Written as DNA, the CDR3 is TGTGCCAGCTTGCCTAGGGGGTCCGCAGATACGCAGTATTTT. This encodes CASLPRGSADTQYF.

The CDR3 region is CASAETGSYEQYF. The CDR3 DNA sequence: TGTGCCAGCGCGGAGACAGGGTCCTACGAGCAGTACTTC. This chain connects TRBV2 to TRBJ2-7; 7 nucleotides align to TRBD1. Germline V gene lookup returns CDR1 SNHLY and CDR2 FYNNEI. CDR3 length equals 13 residues. The junction had 5 bases not matched to a gene; V was cut back by 8 bases and J by 1 base.

The chain couples TRBV30 to TRBJ1-4, with D tentatively TRBD1 (5 bases). Germline V gene data show CDR1 as GTSNPN and CDR2 as SVGIG (reference sequence). Trimming pared 1 base from V and 5 bases from J, leaving 14 bases between. CDR3 size: 15 residues. The CDR3 sequence is CAWSEPGLSNEKLFF. The CDR3, as DNA: TGTGCCTGGAGTGAACCGGGACTGTCGAATGAAAAACTGTTTTTT.

The chain carries TRBV5-1 and TRBJ2-5; a weak D match, TRBD1 (5 bases). Trimming removed 0 bases from V and 3 bases from J, with 9 bases in between. Germline lookup yields CDR1 SGHRS and CDR2 YFSETQ. The CDR3 has 14 residues. The CDR3 DNA follows: TGCGCCAGCAGCTTGGAGGGGATGGAAGAGACCCAGTACTTC. The encoded protein is CASSLEGMEETQYF. The variable domain in full, with the rest retrieved from reference TRBV5-1 and TRBJ2-5, is KAGVTQTPRYLIKTRGQQVTLSCSPISGHRSVSWYQQTPGQGLQFLFEYFSETQRNKGNFPGRFSGRQFSNSRSEMNVSTLELGDSALYLCASSLEGMEETQYFGPGTRLLVL.

The chain carries TRBV9 and TRBJ1-2, with 7 nucleotides matching TRBD1. Per germline, CDR1 SGDLS and CDR2 YYNGEE. The CDR3 totals 13 residues. Trimming at V came to 4 bases and at J to 8 bases, leaving 8 bases not matched to a gene. The CDR3, as DNA: TGTGCCAGCAGCTCACCGGACAGGACCGGCTACACCTTC. Translated, it gives CASSSPDRTGYTF. The variable domain in full, with the rest retrieved from reference TRBV9 and TRBJ1-2, is DSGVTQTPKHLITATGQRVTLRCSPRSGDLSVYWYQQSLDQGLQFLIQYYNGEERAKGNILERFSAQQFPDLHSELNLSSLELGDSALYFCASSSPDRTGYTFGSGTRLTVV.